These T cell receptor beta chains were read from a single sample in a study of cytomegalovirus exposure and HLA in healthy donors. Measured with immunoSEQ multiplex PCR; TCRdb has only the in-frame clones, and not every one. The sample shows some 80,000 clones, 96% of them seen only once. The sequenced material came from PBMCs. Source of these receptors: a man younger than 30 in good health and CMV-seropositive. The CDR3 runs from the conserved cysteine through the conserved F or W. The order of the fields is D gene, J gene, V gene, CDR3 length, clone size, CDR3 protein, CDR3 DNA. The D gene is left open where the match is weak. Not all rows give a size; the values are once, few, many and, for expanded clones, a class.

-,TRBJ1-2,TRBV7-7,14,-,CASSLTRRNYGYTF,TGTGCTAGCAGCTTAACCCGGAGGAACTATGGCTACACCTTC
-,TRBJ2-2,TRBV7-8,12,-,CASSSFSGELFF,TGTGCCAGCAGTTCGTTTTCCGGGGAGCTGTTTTTT
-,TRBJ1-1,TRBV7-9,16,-,CASSSLRQSLNGEAFF,TGTGCCAGCAGCTCATTACGACAGTCCCTTAATGGTGAAGCTTTCTTT
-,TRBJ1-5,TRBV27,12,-,CASRGQGQPQHF,TGTGCCAGCCGCGGTCAGGGTCAGCCCCAGCATTTT
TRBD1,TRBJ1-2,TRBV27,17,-,CASSLYVGDRLRNGYTF,TGTGCCAGCAGTTTATACGTGGGGGACAGACTTAGAAATGGCTACACCTTC
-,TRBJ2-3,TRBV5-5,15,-,CASSEGLGYTDTQYF,TGTGCCAGCAGCGAGGGACTGGGATACACAGATACGCAGTATTTT
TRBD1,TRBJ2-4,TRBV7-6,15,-,CASSLDPGQDHIQYF,TGTGCCAGCAGCTTAGATCCGGGACAGGATCACATTCAGTACTTC
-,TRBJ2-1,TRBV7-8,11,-,CASSTGGRQFF,TGTGCCAGCAGCACAGGCGGACGGCAGTTCTTC
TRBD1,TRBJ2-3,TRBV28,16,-,CASSVRDSAYTDTQYF,TGTGCCAGCAGCGTCCGGGACAGCGCCTACACAGATACGCAGTATTTT
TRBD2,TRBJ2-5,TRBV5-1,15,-,CASSIAGGEGETQYF,TGCGCCAGCAGCATCGCGGGGGGCGAGGGTGAGACCCAGTACTTC
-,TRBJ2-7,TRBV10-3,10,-,CAIGGTTRNF,TGTGCCATAGGGGGGACTACAAGAAACTTC
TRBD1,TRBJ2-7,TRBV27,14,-,CASSSPGQGHEQYF,TGTGCCAGCAGTTCCCCGGGACAGGGTCACGAGCAGTACTTC
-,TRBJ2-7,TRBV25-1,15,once,CASSDMPGDFNRQYF,TGTGCCAGCAGTGACATGCCCGGGGACTTTAATAGGCAGTACTTC
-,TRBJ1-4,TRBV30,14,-,CAWSADRTNEKLFF,TGTGCCTGGAGCGCAGACAGAACTAATGAAAAACTGTTTTTT
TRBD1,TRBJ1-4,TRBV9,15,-,CASSRTGTAPEKLFF,TGTGCCAGCAGCAGAACCGGGACAGCTCCCGAAAAACTGTTTTTT
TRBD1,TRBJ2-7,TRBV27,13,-,CASTRQGSYEQYF,TGTGCCAGCACCCGACAGGGAAGTTACGAGCAGTACTTC
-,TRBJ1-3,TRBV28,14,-,CATARTMYGNTIYF,TGTGCCACCGCGCGGACTATGTATGGAAACACCATATATTTT
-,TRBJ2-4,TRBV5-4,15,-,CASSLQGDGKNIQYF,TGTGCCAGCAGCTTACAGGGTGACGGCAAAAACATTCAGTACTTC
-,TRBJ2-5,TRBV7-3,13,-,CATSASSSETQYF,TGTGCCACTTCCGCTAGCAGTTCGGAGACCCAGTACTTC
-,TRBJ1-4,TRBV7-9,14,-,CASSLRAGVEKLFF,TGTGCCAGCAGCTTAAGGGCAGGGGTGGAAAAACTGTTTTTT
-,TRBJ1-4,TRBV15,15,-,CATSRASATNEKLFF,TGTGCCACCAGCAGGGCCAGCGCAACTAATGAAAAACTGTTTTTT
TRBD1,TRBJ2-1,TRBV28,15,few,CASSFDTGVLSEQFF,TGTGCCAGCAGTTTTGATACAGGGGTCCTAAGCGAGCAGTTCTTC
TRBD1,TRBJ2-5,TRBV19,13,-,CASSSDREETQYF,TGTGCCAGTAGTTCCGACAGGGAGGAGACCCAGTACTTC
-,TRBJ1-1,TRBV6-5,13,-,CASSYLGRSEAFF,TGTGCCAGCAGTTACCTGGGGCGGTCAGAAGCTTTCTTT
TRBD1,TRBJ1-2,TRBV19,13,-,CASSQGQGRGYTF,TGTGCCAGTAGCCAGGGACAGGGGCGCGGCTACACCTTC
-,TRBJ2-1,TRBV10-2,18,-,CASSEASWALSSYNEQFF,TGCGCCAGCAGCGAGGCTTCCTGGGCCTTAAGCTCCTACAATGAGCAGTTCTTC
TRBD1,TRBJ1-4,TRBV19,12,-,CAPTGENGKLFF,TGTGCCCCCACAGGGGAAAACGGAAAACTGTTTTTT
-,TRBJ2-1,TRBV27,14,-,CASSLGQVFNEQFF,TGTGCCAGCAGTTTAGGGCAGGTATTCAATGAGCAGTTCTTC
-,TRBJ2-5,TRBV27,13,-,CASSLRRRETQYF,TGTGCCAGCAGTTTACGCCGTCGGGAGACCCAGTACTTC
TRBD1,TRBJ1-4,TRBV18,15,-,CASSPLRDSTEKLFF,TGTGCCAGCTCACCACTCCGGGACAGTACAGAAAAACTGTTTTTT
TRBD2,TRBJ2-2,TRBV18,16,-,CASSPGLAGDTGELFF,TGTGCCAGCTCACCGGGACTAGCGGGAGACACCGGGGAGCTGTTTTTT
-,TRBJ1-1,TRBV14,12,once,CAAADAGTEAFF,TGTGCCGCGGCCGATGCGGGCACTGAAGCTTTCTTT
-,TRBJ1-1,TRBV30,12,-,CAWGAGGTEAFF,TGTGCCTGGGGGGCGGGGGGAACTGAAGCTTTCTTT
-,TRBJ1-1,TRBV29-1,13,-,CSARGGLDTEAFF,TGCAGCGCGCGAGGGGGTCTGGACACTGAAGCTTTCTTT
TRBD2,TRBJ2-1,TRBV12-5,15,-,CASGFLTSEYNEQFF,TGTGCTAGTGGTTTCCTGACTAGCGAGTACAATGAGCAGTTCTTC
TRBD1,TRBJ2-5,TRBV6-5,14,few,CASSEGQGTETQYF,TGTGCCAGCAGTGAAGGACAGGGCACGGAGACCCAGTACTTC
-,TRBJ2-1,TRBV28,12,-,CASSSIYNEQFF,TGTGCCAGCAGTTCTATTTACAATGAGCAGTTCTTC
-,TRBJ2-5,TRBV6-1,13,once,CASSEQGWETQYF,TGTGCCAGCAGTGAACAGGGATGGGAGACCCAGTACTTC
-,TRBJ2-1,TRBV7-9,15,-,CASSPRGGIENEQFF,TGTGCCAGCAGCCCCCGTGGGGGGATAGAGAATGAGCAGTTCTTC
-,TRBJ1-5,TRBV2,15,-,CASRGDGGPYQPQHF,TGTGCCAGCAGGGGGGACGGGGGACCGTATCAGCCCCAGCATTTT